The 26 T cell receptor beta chains below come from one sample, sequenced in a study of T cell responses to AZD1222 COVID-19 vaccine. The repertoire was sequenced with immunoSEQ multiplex PCR; TCRdb's copy has only in-frame clones and lacks some. The data contain around 180,000 clones, 85% to 95% of them singletons. Sequencing used peripheral blood, obtained 28 days after the second AZD1222 dose. Receptor source: an adult who received the AZD1222 COVID-19 vaccine.

The chain has TRBV3-1 (or the pseudogene TRBV3-2) and TRBJ1-6; 7 bases fit TRBD1. The CDR3 is made up of 14 amino acids. CDR1 LGHDT and CDR2 YNNKEL come from the germline V gene (reference sequence). Trimming took 4 bases from V and 6 from J; bases not matched to a gene: 3. CDR3 bases: TGTGCCAGCAGCCGGGGGACAGCTAATTCACCCCTCCACTTT. Encoded protein: CASSRGTANSPLHF.

The chain is built from TRBV7-2 and TRBJ1-5, with TRBD1 matching 7 bases. Germline V lookup: CDR1 SGHTA, CDR2 FQGNSA. This CDR3 contains 16 residues. V lost 5 bases to trimming and J lost 0 bases; unmatched junction nucleotides: 7. CDR3 region: CASSPRGGNSNQPQHF. CDR3 DNA sequence: TGTGCCAGCAGCCCCAGGGGGGGGAATAGCAATCAGCCCCAGCATTTT.

The genes are TRBV2 and TRBJ2-5; D call uncertain. The germline V and J ends were trimmed by 6 bases and 4 bases, with 18 bases remaining between them. The CDR3 consists of 15 residues. Germline CDR1 is SNHLY and CDR2 is FYNNEI. CDR3 sequence reads: CASRDGSSARETQYF. The DNA for the CDR3 is TGTGCCAGCAGGGACGGTTCCTCCGCGAGAGAGACCCAGTACTTC.

This rearrangement joins TRBV5-6 to TRBJ1-3; 9 bases are shared with TRBD1. The germline V gene encodes CDR1 SGHDT and CDR2 YYEEEE. The V segment lost 2 bases and the J segment 9 bases; nucleotides outside the gene matches: 9. CDR3 size: 15 residues. CDR3 residues: CASSLQGAPRGTIYF. CDR3 nucleotides: TGTGCCAGCAGCTTACAGGGGGCCCCCCGGGGCACCATATATTTT.

V and J are TRBV10-3 and TRBJ1-5; TRBD1 aligns across 10 bases. Looked up from germline, CDR1 is ENHRY and CDR2 is SYGVKD. Unmatched junction bases numbered 3, after V lost 6 bases and J lost 4 bases. The CDR3 has 14 amino acids. The CDR3 is CAISEGQGNQPQHF. DNA for the CDR3: TGTGCCATCAGCGAGGGACAGGGGAATCAGCCCCAGCATTTT.

The CDR3 DNA reads TGTGCCAGCAGCCAGAACAACCTAGGTTCACCCCTCCACTTT. Translated: CASSQNNLGSPLHF. The chain is built from TRBV7-9 and TRBJ1-6; unclear D gene. Germline lookup yields CDR1 SEHNR and CDR2 FQNEAQ (reference sequence). The CDR3 is made up of 14 amino acids. V lost 5 bases and J 9 bases, leaving 14 bases between the germline ends.

This sequence joins TRBV9 and TRBJ1-1; 7 bases fit TRBD1. The V and J ends lost 0 bases and 3 bases, in that order; junction bases with no gene match: 11. This CDR3 spans 17 amino acids. Germline CDR1 is SGDLS and CDR2 is YYNGEE. CDR3 bases: TGTGCCAGCAGCGTAGGGGGCAGGGGGTTCTTGGACACTGAAGCTTTCTTT. Its protein is CASSVGGRGFLDTEAFF.

This chain connects TRBV28 to TRBJ1-2; TRBD1 agrees at 7 bases. Losses at the gene ends were 6 bases for V and 4 bases for J; bases not matched to a gene: 8. The germline V gene encodes CDR1 MDHEN and CDR2 SYDVKM. The CDR3 extends over 14 amino acids. CDR3 loop: CASSPDRFGYGYTF. CDR3 sequence (DNA): TGTGCCAGCAGCCCGGACAGGTTCGGCTATGGCTACACCTTC.

The chain recombines TRBV27 with TRBJ1-5; no firm D call. The germline gives CDR1 MNHEY, CDR2 SMNVEV (reference sequence). The CDR3 sequence is 13 residues long. V was pared by 2 bases and J by 2 bases, with 4 bases between. The CDR3 nucleotides read TGTGCCAGCAGTTTACAGGGCAATCAGCCCCAGCATTTT. This translates into CASSLQGNQPQHF.

This CDR3 is CASSLVGTGGETQYF. The CDR3 bases are TGTGCCAGCAGCTTAGTGGGGACAGGGGGGGAGACCCAGTACTTC. The chain combines TRBV11-2 with TRBJ2-5, with TRBD1 matching 11 bases. The CDR3 consists of 15 residues. Germline lookup yields CDR1 SGHAT and CDR2 FQNNGV. The trim removed 1 base at V and 5 bases at J, leaving 3 bases unmatched. Full variable domain (rest looked up from reference TRBV11-2 and TRBJ2-5): EAGVAQSPRYKIIEKRQSVAFWCNPISGHATLYWYQQILGQGPKLLIQFQNNGVVDDSQLPKDRFSAERLKGVDSTLKIQPAKLEDSAVYLCASSLVGTGGETQYFGPGTRLLVL.

The CDR3 is CASSGGDSPLHF. Here the CDR3 DNA reads TGTGCCAGCAGTGGGGGAGATTCACCCCTCCACTTT. The chain has TRBV2 and TRBJ1-6; D uncertain. V was clipped by 4 bases and J by 8 bases, with 6 bases between them. The CDR3 length is 12 residues. The germline gives CDR1 SNHLY, CDR2 FYNNEI.

The genes are TRBV6-2 or TRBV6-3 and TRBJ1-1; TRBD1 is a possible D gene (5 bases). The germline V and J ends were trimmed by 5 bases and 4 bases, with 17 bases remaining between them. Germline V gene sequence: CDR1 MNHEY, CDR2 SVGEGT. This CDR3 is 15 amino acids long. The CDR3: CASSDPQGGGTEAFF. CDR3 coding DNA: TGTGCCAGCAGTGACCCCCAGGGTGGGGGCACTGAAGCTTTCTTT.

The chain uses TRBV27 and TRBJ1-5; TRBD1 might be the D (6 bases). The CDR3 length is 15 residues. Germline assignment: CDR1 MNHEY and CDR2 SMNVEV (reference sequence). V gave up 7 bases and J gave up 3 bases, with 16 bases separating them. The CDR3 DNA reads as TGTGCCAGCACTGCAATAGGGGGGAACAATCAGCCCCAGCATTTT. Residues: CASTAIGGNNQPQHF.

The V gene is TRBV2, the J gene TRBJ2-7; D is perhaps TRBD1 (5 bases). V was clipped by 4 bases and J by 5 bases, with 12 bases between them. Looked up from germline, CDR1 is SNHLY and CDR2 is FYNNEI. The CDR3 has 13 amino acids. In DNA form, the CDR3 reads TGTGCCAGCAGTGCCCCCCAGGGCCACGAGCAGTACTTC. Translation: CASSAPQGHEQYF.

The rearrangement uses TRBV7-9 and TRBJ2-3, with 14 bases that match TRBD2. The CDR3 runs to 16 residues. The ends lost 5 bases at V and 6 bases at J; junction bases unmatched: 7. The V gene's germline CDR1 is SEHNR and CDR2 FQNEAQ (reference sequence). CDR3 sequence reads: CASSPFGTSGGDTQYF. CDR3 in DNA: TGTGCCAGCAGCCCGTTTGGGACTAGCGGGGGTGATACGCAGTATTTT.

This rearrangement joins TRBV4-3 to TRBJ1-1; D is unresolved. The CDR3 runs to 14 residues. Germline V gene lookup returns CDR1 LGHNA and CDR2 YSLEER. The V and J ends lost 1 base and 4 bases respectively, with 10 bases between them. The CDR3 sequence is CASSQGLRTTEAFF. The DNA for the CDR3 is TGCGCCAGCAGCCAAGGCTTAAGAACCACTGAAGCTTTCTTT.

V gene TRBV19 combines with J gene TRBJ2-7; 7 bases are a match to TRBD2. V gave up 4 bases and J gave up 2 bases; unmatched junction bases: 5. The CDR3 is 14 amino acids. From germline, CDR1 is LNHDA and CDR2 SQIVND (reference sequence). For the CDR3, the DNA is TGTGCCAGTAGTAGCGGGAGCGCCACCTACGAGCAGTACTTC. This codes for CASSSGSATYEQYF.

A single count supports this clone. This sequence joins TRBV7-8 and TRBJ2-3; 8 positions match TRBD2. Germline V lookup: CDR1 SGHVS, CDR2 FQNEAQ. V was pared by 4 bases and J by 6 bases, with 9 bases of the junction left unmatched. The CDR3 sequence is 15 residues long. CDR3 nucleotides: TGTGCCAGCAGCTCGTACGGGAGGGCCCCGGATACGCAGTATTTT. It encodes CASSSYGRAPDTQYF.

The V gene is TRBV6-5, the J gene TRBJ2-7; D may be TRBD2 (6 bases). The CDR3 runs to 14 residues. Per the germline V gene, CDR1 is MNHEY and CDR2 is SVGAGI. The V end lost 7 bases, the J end lost 0 bases, and 13 bases lay between the germline ends. This CDR3 reads CASIRDGSSYEQYF. For the CDR3, the DNA is TGTGCCAGCATCCGGGACGGGAGCTCCTACGAGCAGTACTTC.

The rearrangement uses TRBV5-5 and TRBJ1-5; TRBD1 might be the D (6 bases). The CDR3 consists of 15 residues. V was clipped by 4 bases and J by 4 bases, with 15 bases between them. Germline V gives CDR1 SGHKS, CDR2 YYEKEE (reference sequence). The CDR3 DNA reads TGTGCCAGCAGCCCATTGGCAGGGGATAATCAGCCCCAGCATTTT. Its translation: CASSPLAGDNQPQHF.

Notes on this clone: The same CDR3 is also encoded by other DNA sequences in this sample. The gene calls are TRBV5-1 and TRBJ1-1; D is uncertain. Trimming removed 0 bases at V and 0 bases at J, with 9 bases between. There are 15 residues in the CDR3. Germline CDR1 is SGHRS and CDR2 is YFSETQ. The CDR3 region has the DNA TGCGCCAGCAGCTTGGATCTGGGTATGAACACTGAAGCTTTCTTT. It yields the protein CASSLDLGMNTEAFF. Combining the CDR3 with reference TRBV5-1 and TRBJ1-1 gives the whole variable domain KAGVTQTPRYLIKTRGQQVTLSCSPISGHRSVSWYQQTPGQGLQFLFEYFSETQRNKGNFPGRFSGRQFSNSRSEMNVSTLELGDSALYLCASSLDLGMNTEAFFGQGTRLTVV.

The chain couples TRBV4-2 to TRBJ2-1, with a weak D call TRBD2 (5 bases). Germline CDR1 LGHNA, CDR2 YNFKEQ. CDR3 length: 14 amino acids. With 1 base removed from V and 5 bases from J, the gap between germline ends came to 9 bases. CDR3 DNA sequence: TGTGCCAGCAGCCAAGTACGGGAAAACAATGAGCAGTTCTTC. Translated, it gives CASSQVRENNEQFF.

The rearrangement joins TRBV18 to TRBJ2-5, with TRBD1 matching 7 bases. This CDR3 is 16 amino acids long. The germline V gene has CDR1 KGHSH and CDR2 LQKENI. The V and J ends lost 3 bases and 2 bases, in that order; junction bases with no gene match: 9. CDR3 loop: CASSPRDRTLQETQYF. CDR3 DNA: TGTGCCAGCTCACCGAGGGACAGAACTCTTCAAGAGACCCAGTACTTC.

With regard to this clone: Relative to the germline gene, one junction end is altered; a read error may explain this. The chain employs TRBV3-1 (or the pseudogene TRBV3-2) and TRBJ1-5; D is ambiguous. The CDR3 covers 12 residues. CDR1 and CDR2 (germline): LGHDT, YNNKEL (reference sequence). CDR3 amino acids: CASSQVSGPQHF. CDR3 sequence (DNA): TGTGCCAGCAGCCAAGTGAGCGGGCCCCAACATTTT.

The chain joins TRBV29-1 to TRBJ2-5, with D possibly TRBD2 on 7 matching bases. V lost 4 bases and J 5 bases, leaving 17 bases between the germline ends. The CDR3 is 14 amino acids. Germline V gene sequence: CDR1 SQVTM, CDR2 ANQGSEA. CDR3 DNA: TGCAGCGTTGTGAGGGGGGGGGCCACGGAGACCCAGTACTTC. Its protein product is CSVVRGGATETQYF.

This chain links TRBV5-1 with TRBJ2-1, with D tentatively TRBD1 (6 bases). Trimming shortened V by 0 bases and J by 5 bases, and 12 bases separated the two germline ends. The germline gives CDR1 SGHRS, CDR2 YFSETQ. The CDR3 runs to 15 residues. The CDR3 sequence: CASSLVPGADNEQFF. The CDR3 nucleotides read TGCGCCAGCAGCTTGGTACCAGGGGCGGACAATGAGCAGTTCTTC.